Presented here are 25 T cell receptor beta chains from one specimen sequenced in a study of blood T cell repertoires in COVID-19. TCRdb's copy holds only in-frame clones and misses some; the assay was immunoSEQ multiplex PCR. The table shows about 21,000 clones, with about 79% occurring only once. The source material was peripheral blood. Receptors originate from a human donor in a cohort sampled during active COVID-19.

This clone has just one count. The junction and the germline gene differ at one end; a read error may be behind it. V gene TRBV5-1 combines with J gene TRBJ2-7; possible D gene TRBD2, 7 bases. Per germline, CDR1 SGHRS and CDR2 YFSETQ. There are 14 residues in the CDR3. The CDR3 loop is CARSWGGGGYEQYF. The CDR3 DNA reads as TGCGCCCGCAGCTGGGGGGGAGGGGGCTACGAGCAGTACTTC.

The chain joins TRBV7-9 to TRBJ2-3; perhaps TRBD1 as D (6 bases). Germline CDR1 is SEHNR and CDR2 is FQNEAQ (reference sequence). This CDR3 is 16 amino acids long. Trimming stripped 5 bases from V and 1 base from J, with 16 bases between. CDR3 nucleotides: TGTGCCAGCAGCCTCAACAGGGTTCCTCGCACAGATACGCAGTATTTT. This sequence encodes CASSLNRVPRTDTQYF.

In DNA, the CDR3 is TGTGCCACCAGTTCGCGAGGGATGGATCAGCCCCAGCATTTT. It specifies CATSSRGMDQPQHF. The J gene is TRBJ1-5, the V gene TRBV24-1; D remains ambiguous. CDR3 length equals 14 residues. V was shortened by 6 bases and J by 5 bases, with 13 bases between the two germline ends. Germline V gives CDR1 KGHDR, CDR2 SFDVKD.

This clone ranks as medium-sized (0.01 to 0.1%). The chain has TRBV4-1 and TRBJ2-5, with D possibly being TRBD2 (6 bases). The CDR3 has 13 residues. CDR1 MGHRA and CDR2 YSYEKL come from the germline V gene. The V gene lost 2 bases and the J gene lost 5 bases, with 9 bases spanning the gap. As DNA, the CDR3 is TGCGCCAGCAGCCAACTAGCGTGGGAGACCCAGTACTTC. Residues: CASSQLAWETQYF.

This chain uses TRBV5-1 with TRBJ2-1; 9 positions agree with TRBD2. From germline, CDR1 is SGHRS and CDR2 YFSETQ. The CDR3 covers 16 residues. J gave up 8 bases and V 0 bases, and 9 bases lay outside the gene matches. This CDR3 reads CASSLEGVAGAHEQFF. CDR3 DNA: TGCGCCAGCAGCTTGGAAGGGGTAGCGGGAGCTCATGAGCAGTTCTTC.

This chain connects TRBV7-2 to TRBJ2-3; TRBD2 matches 7 bases. From germline, CDR1 is SGHTA and CDR2 FQGNSA. This CDR3 spans 16 amino acids. The trim removed 7 bases at V and 4 bases at J, leaving 14 bases unmatched. The CDR3 reads CASTPWERGGADTQYF. The CDR3 region has the DNA TGTGCCAGCACCCCTTGGGAGAGGGGAGGGGCAGATACGCAGTATTTT.

There are a few counts of this clone. The V and J genes are TRBV5-1 and TRBJ2-7; 8 bases agree with TRBD1. Germline V lookup: CDR1 SGHRS, CDR2 YFSETQ. The CDR3 has 15 residues. V lost 2 bases to trimming and J lost 4 bases; unmatched junction nucleotides: 8. This chain's CDR3 is CASSFLRTGKYEQYF. In DNA form, the CDR3 reads TGCGCCAGCAGCTTCCTAAGGACAGGGAAGTACGAGCAGTACTTC.

This chain uses TRBV24-1 with TRBJ1-5; perhaps TRBD1 as D (5 bases). Trimming took 2 bases from V and 2 from J, leaving 15 bases between them. The CDR3 extends over 17 amino acids. Germline CDR1 is KGHDR and CDR2 is SFDVKD. In nucleotides, the CDR3 is TGTGCCACCAGTGATTCCCGACAGTGGTTCGGCAATCAGCCCCAGCATTTT. It is translated as CATSDSRQWFGNQPQHF.

The CDR3 bases are TGTGCCACCAGTGATCCAGGGTCGGGACAGGCAACCAATGAGCAGTTCTTC. Translated, it gives CATSDPGSGQATNEQFF. The gene calls are TRBV24-1 and TRBJ2-1; 8 nucleotides match TRBD1. The J segment lost 6 bases and the V segment lost 3 bases, leaving 12 bases of the junction unmatched. Germline V gives CDR1 KGHDR, CDR2 SFDVKD. This CDR3 is built from 17 residues.

J is TRBJ2-5 and V is TRBV4-3; TRBD2 is a possible D gene (5 bases). The CDR3 is made up of 13 amino acids. V shed 0 bases and J shed 5 bases, with 7 bases lying between them. Germline V CDR1 and CDR2: LGHNA, YSLEER. CDR3 nucleotide sequence: TGCGCCAGCAGCCAAGACTGGGAGGAGACCCAGTACTTC. This translates into CASSQDWEETQYF.

The CDR3 reads CASSQDKSRQAGNTIYF. The DNA of the CDR3 is TGCGCCAGCAGTCAGGACAAATCCCGACAGGCCGGAAACACCATATATTTT. V gene TRBV23-1 combines with J gene TRBJ1-3, with D tentatively TRBD1 (6 bases). TRBV23-1 has ORF status, its function being uncertain. The CDR3 runs to 17 residues. Trimming took 3 bases from V and 4 from J, leaving 19 bases between them.

The CDR3 region is CASSLPSGLGAPEQFF. The CDR3 DNA sequence: TGTGCCAGCAGTTTACCGTCGGGACTAGGGGCCCCGGAGCAGTTCTTC. This chain connects TRBV28 to TRBJ2-1; 8 bases fit TRBD2. The CDR3 covers 16 residues. Germline V lookup: CDR1 MDHEN, CDR2 SYDVKM. Unmatched junction bases numbered 13, after V lost 2 bases and J lost 10 bases. Using reference TRBV28 and TRBJ2-1 for the parts outside the CDR3, the full variable domain is DVKVTQSSRYLVKRTGEKVFLECVQDMDHENMFWYRQDPGLGLRLIYFSYDVKMKEKGDIPEGYSVSREKKERFSLILESASTNQTSMYLCASSLPSGLGAPEQFFGPGTRLTVL.

The CDR3 DNA follows: TGTGCCAGCAGCCGAGAACTAGCGGGAGACTACGAGCAGTACTTC. This translates into CASSRELAGDYEQYF. The chain links TRBV4-2 to TRBJ2-7; 11 bases align to TRBD2. The CDR3 runs to 15 residues. Germline loops: CDR1 LGHNA, CDR2 YNFKEQ. The ends lost 4 bases at V and 3 bases at J; junction bases unmatched: 5.

This clone was observed once. This sequence joins TRBV7-2 and TRBJ2-7, with 7 bases matching TRBD1. The V and J ends lost 5 bases and 6 bases, in that order; junction bases with no gene match: 10. CDR3 length equals 14 residues. CDR1 is SGHTA, CDR2 FQGNSA, per germline. DNA of the CDR3: TGTGCCAGCAGCCTCGGGTCATACAGGGGCGAGCAGTACTTC. This codes for CASSLGSYRGEQYF.

This clone was observed a few times. The rearrangement joins TRBV27 to TRBJ2-3, with TRBD1 matching over 10 bases. Germline V gene sequence: CDR1 MNHEY, CDR2 SMNVEV (reference sequence). The CDR3 contains 15 residues. Trimming took 8 bases from V and 0 from J; bases not matched to a gene: 5. Here the CDR3 DNA reads TGTGCCAGCGCGGGACAGGGGACTAGCACAGATACGCAGTATTTT. Translation: CASAGQGTSTDTQYF.

The CDR3 reads CASSILAGWGTDTQYF. CDR3 nucleotide sequence: TGTGCCAGTAGTATTCTAGCGGGTTGGGGCACAGATACGCAGTATTTT. This chain connects TRBV19 to TRBJ2-3; 8 bases map to TRBD2. This CDR3 contains 16 residues. CDR1 LNHDA and CDR2 SQIVND come from the germline V gene (reference sequence). Trimming removed 3 bases from V and 1 base from J; junction bases left unmatched: 6.

The chain has TRBV3-1 (or the pseudogene TRBV3-2) and TRBJ1-2; 9 bases are a match to TRBD1. CDR3 size: 14 residues. In germline, CDR1 is LGHDT, CDR2 YNNKEL (reference sequence). V shed 2 bases, J shed 4 bases, and the junction held 2 bases outside the gene matches. The CDR3 DNA reads as TGTGCCAGCAGCCAACCGACAGGGGGCTATGGCTACACCTTC. This encodes CASSQPTGGYGYTF.

By proportion, this clone is medium-sized. The chain recombines TRBV6-2 or TRBV6-3 with TRBJ1-1, with a tentative D call TRBD1 (6 bases). Germline assignment: CDR1 MNHEY and CDR2 SVGEGT. This CDR3 is built from 14 residues. V lost 6 bases, J lost 4 bases, and 15 bases lay in between. The chain's CDR3 is CASSRTERFTEAFF. The CDR3 DNA is TGTGCCAGCAGCAGGACAGAGCGGTTCACTGAAGCTTTCTTT.

V is TRBV2 and J is TRBJ1-2; D is perhaps TRBD1 (5 bases). The germline V gene has CDR1 SNHLY and CDR2 FYNNEI. V was cut by 7 bases and J by 6 bases, with 9 bases left in between. This CDR3 is built from 11 residues. CDR3 coding DNA: TGTGCCAGCAACCGGGGGGATGGCTACACCTTC. As protein: CASNRGDGYTF.

The chain links TRBV24-1 to TRBJ2-3; D may be TRBD2 (6 bases). The CDR3 is 12 amino acids. V lost 9 bases, J lost 2 bases, and 8 bases lay in between. Germline V gives CDR1 KGHDR, CDR2 SFDVKD. The CDR3 DNA follows: TGTGCCACCCGGGGGACCACAGATACGCAGTATTTT. Its protein product is CATRGTTDTQYF.

The rearrangement links TRBV27 to TRBJ2-1; 10 nucleotides align to TRBD1. This CDR3 comprises 15 residues. V shed 7 bases and J 7 bases; nucleotides not matched to a gene: 10. CDR1 and CDR2 from the germline V gene are MNHEY and SMNVEV (reference sequence). The CDR3 DNA reads as TGTGCCAGCACCCTTCAAGGACAGGGGGTAAATGAGCAGTTCTTC. Its translation: CASTLQGQGVNEQFF.

The CDR3 sequence: CASSLGGGGTHDQPQHF. DNA of the CDR3: TGTGCCAGCAGCTTAGGTGGGGGAGGGACACACGATCAGCCCCAGCATTTT. V usage is TRBV7-9 and J usage is TRBJ1-5, with TRBD1 as a possible D gene (6 bases). The V gene's germline CDR1 is SEHNR and CDR2 FQNEAQ (reference sequence). V lost 1 base, J lost 5 bases, and 18 bases lay in between. The CDR3 covers 17 residues.

This clone was seen a handful of times. The J gene is TRBJ1-6, the V gene TRBV6-2 or TRBV6-3, with 9 bases matching TRBD1. CDR1 and CDR2 (germline): MNHEY, SVGEGT. V lost 0 bases and J lost 6; bases outside the gene matches: 0. The CDR3 has 15 amino acids. Here the CDR3 reads CASSYSTGGNSPLHF. DNA of the CDR3: TGTGCCAGCAGTTACTCGACAGGGGGTAATTCACCCCTCCACTTT.

V is TRBV7-2 and J is TRBJ2-7; D unclear. There are 17 residues in the CDR3. Per the germline V gene, CDR1 is SGHTA and CDR2 is FQGNSA. V lost 6 bases and J lost 4, with 25 bases in between. The CDR3 DNA reads as TGTGCCAGCAGTCAATATATGCAGATGGGCCGTAGATACGAGCAGTACTTC. Translating gives CASSQYMQMGRRYEQYF.

This chain connects TRBV14 to TRBJ2-5, with 13 bases identical to TRBD2. V shed 0 bases and J 4 bases; nucleotides not matched to a gene: 2. The CDR3 is 16 amino acids. Germline V gives CDR1 SGHDN, CDR2 FVKESK. This chain's CDR3 is CASSQDGLAGVETQYF. DNA of the CDR3: TGTGCCAGCAGCCAAGATGGACTAGCGGGAGTAGAGACCCAGTACTTC.